These 6 T cell receptor beta chains share one sample of origin, sequenced in a study of blood T cell repertoires in COVID-19. Using immunoSEQ multiplex PCR, the repertoire was profiled, and TCRdb retains in-frame clones only, with some absent. The profile shows 110,000 to 150,000 clones, around nine tenths of them singletons. Material: peripheral blood. The receptors were gathered from a human donor in a cohort sampled during active COVID-19.

The chain recombines TRBV6-5 with TRBJ2-1, with 11 bases fitting TRBD2. Germline CDR1 MNHEY, CDR2 SVGAGI. The V gene end was trimmed by 2 bases and the J gene end by 5 bases; junction bases not matched to a gene: 2. This CDR3 is built from 15 residues. As DNA, the CDR3 is TGTGCCAGCAGTTACAATAGCGGGGGGGACAATGAGCAGTTCTTC. Amino acids: CASSYNSGGDNEQFF.

The rearrangement uses TRBV7-6 and TRBJ1-1, with D unresolved. The CDR3 is 15 residues long. Trimming removed 0 bases at V and 3 bases at J, with 11 bases between. The V gene's germline CDR1 is SGHVS and CDR2 FNYEAQ. For the CDR3, the DNA is TGTGCCAGCAGCTTAGCAGGGAGAATGGACACTGAAGCTTTCTTT. It yields the protein CASSLAGRMDTEAFF.

Ten or more counts support this clone. The rearrangement joins TRBV5-1 to TRBJ2-7; D gene unclear. CDR1 and CDR2 (germline): SGHRS, YFSETQ. Trimming removed 0 bases from V and 2 bases from J, with 9 bases in between. This CDR3 is built from 14 residues. CDR3 residues: CASSLVVAPYEQYF. The CDR3 coding sequence is TGCGCCAGCAGCTTGGTGGTGGCACCCTACGAGCAGTACTTC.

The J gene is TRBJ1-5, the V gene TRBV28, with D unresolved. Trimming shortened V by 10 bases and J by 7 bases, and 14 bases separated the two germline ends. Germline V gives CDR1 MDHEN, CDR2 SYDVKM. This CDR3 has 12 residues. The CDR3 nucleotides read TGTGCCACCTCCCTCCGGGGACAGCCCCAGCATTTT. As protein: CATSLRGQPQHF.

The chain combines TRBV5-1 with TRBJ2-7, with 16 bases identical to TRBD2. V trimming: 4 bases; J trimming: 5 bases; junction bases outside the gene matches: 12. The length of the CDR3 is 18 residues. Germline assignment: CDR1 SGHRS and CDR2 YFSETQ. The CDR3 coding sequence is TGCGCCAGCAGCCCGGGGACTAGCGGGAGGGCCAGAGAGGACGAGCAGTACTTC. Amino acid sequence: CASSPGTSGRAREDEQYF.

The chain is built from TRBV9 and TRBJ1-1, with TRBD1 identical over 9 bases. There are 15 residues in the CDR3. CDR1 is SGDLS and CDR2 is YYNGEE in the germline V gene. J was trimmed by 5 bases and V by 3 bases; bases with no gene match: 8. The CDR3 loop reads CASSASVQGATEAFF. CDR3 nucleotides: TGTGCCAGCAGCGCTTCAGTACAGGGGGCGACTGAAGCTTTCTTT.